These 28 T cell receptor beta chains came from one sample sequenced in a study of blood T cell repertoires in COVID-19. Produced via immunoSEQ multiplex PCR; TCRdb's table is partial and in-frame only. The sample holds some 180,000 clones; about four fifths are singletons and the top ten take approximately 7.8%. Material for sequencing was peripheral blood. The receptors were gathered from a woman aged 60 to 75 with COVID-19, enrolled during active disease.

There are a few counts of this clone. This chain links TRBV7-9 with TRBJ1-2; weak D call: TRBD1 (5 bases). This CDR3 has 15 residues. Trimming cost V 5 bases and J 2 bases, with 15 bases left between them. In germline, CDR1 is SEHNR, CDR2 FQNEAQ (reference sequence). Here the CDR3 reads CASSETDSTNYGYTF. DNA of the CDR3: TGTGCCAGCAGCGAGACAGACAGCACGAACTATGGCTACACCTTC.

The chain combines TRBV24-1 with TRBJ2-7; 10 bases are shared with TRBD1. Germline CDR1 KGHDR, CDR2 SFDVKD. The CDR3 is 14 amino acids. The junction had 2 bases not matched to a gene; V was cut back by 5 bases and J by 2 bases. The CDR3 DNA is TGTGCCACCAGTGTTGGGACAGGGGCCTACGAGCAGTACTTC. This translates into CATSVGTGAYEQYF.

The chain is built from TRBV6-1 and TRBJ1-2; D is uncertain. The CDR3 has 14 amino acids. Germline V CDR1 and CDR2: MNHNS, SASEGT. V was clipped by 2 bases and J by 10 bases, with 17 bases between them. In DNA form, the CDR3 reads TGTGCCAGCAGTGAAATTGGGCATAGTCGCGACTACACCTTC. Encoded protein: CASSEIGHSRDYTF.

The gene calls are TRBV4-2 and TRBJ1-5; D might be TRBD1 (5 bases). The CDR3 spans 14 residues. V was shortened by 0 bases and J by 7 bases, with 10 bases between the two germline ends. The germline gives CDR1 LGHNA, CDR2 YNFKEQ. CDR3 sequence (DNA): TGTGCCAGCAGCCAAGAAGCAGGGCCGCAGCCCCAGCATTTT. As protein: CASSQEAGPQPQHF.

The chain couples TRBV12-3 or TRBV12-4 to TRBJ1-1, with TRBD1 as a possible D gene (5 bases). There are 13 residues in the CDR3. V was clipped by 4 bases and J by 3 bases, with 9 bases between them. The CDR3: CASSSQGYTEAFF. CDR3 coding DNA: TGTGCCAGCAGTTCCCAGGGTTACACTGAAGCTTTCTTT.

V usage is TRBV5-8 and J usage is TRBJ1-3; 8 nucleotides match TRBD1. Germline V lookup: CDR1 SGHTS, CDR2 YDEGEE. The V gene end was trimmed by 2 bases and the J gene end by 4 bases; junction bases not matched to a gene: 2. This CDR3 is 14 amino acids long. CDR3 sequence: CASSFRGLGNTIYF. The CDR3 DNA follows: TGTGCCAGCAGCTTCAGGGGGCTCGGAAACACCATATATTTT.

The genes are TRBV6-5 and TRBJ1-1, with D unclear. Germline V gene sequence: CDR1 MNHEY, CDR2 SVGAGI. The CDR3 is 14 residues long. Trimming removed 4 bases from V and 2 bases from J, with 11 bases in between. The CDR3, as DNA: TGTGCCAGCAGTTTTCCAGGTCGCAACACTGAAGCTTTCTTT. This gives the protein CASSFPGRNTEAFF.

The chain combines TRBV5-4 with TRBJ1-4; TRBD1 matches at 7 bases. This CDR3 contains 15 residues. Per the germline V gene, CDR1 is SGHNT and CDR2 is YYREEE (reference sequence). V shed 3 bases and J 7 bases; nucleotides not matched to a gene: 9. This CDR3 is CASSSNRGGGEKLFF. CDR3 nucleotide sequence: TGTGCCAGCAGCTCGAACAGGGGTGGGGGTGAAAAACTGTTTTTT.

The chain combines TRBV6-6 with TRBJ1-5; tentative D call: TRBD1 (6 bases). V was shortened by 5 bases and J by 7 bases, with 18 bases between the two germline ends. This CDR3 is 15 amino acids long. Looked up from germline, CDR1 is MNHNY and CDR2 is SVGAGI (reference sequence). The CDR3 nucleotides read TGTGCCAGCAGTCCGACAGGTGGCGGGAGGCAGCCCCAGCATTTT. Its translation: CASSPTGGGRQPQHF.

V gene TRBV14 combines with J gene TRBJ2-2; D gene ambiguous. From germline, CDR1 is SGHDN and CDR2 FVKESK. V lost 1 base and J 1 base, leaving 13 bases between the germline ends. This CDR3 contains 17 residues. CDR3 region: CASSQAFSRQNTGELFF. The CDR3 DNA sequence: TGTGCCAGCAGCCAAGCTTTCTCGCGCCAGAACACCGGGGAGCTGTTTTTT.

The V and J genes are TRBV12-2 and TRBJ2-7; TRBD1, as called in the table, went unchecked against the DNA. TRBV12-2 is reported as a pseudogene. The CDR3 sequence is 16 residues long. The CDR3 here is CASRLEDRVIRYEQYF. As DNA, the CDR3 is TGTGCAAGTCGCTTAGAAGACAGGGTGATCCGCTACGAGCAGTACTTC.

The chain recombines TRBV19 with TRBJ1-5, with D possibly matching TRBD1 (5 bases). The germline V and J ends were trimmed by 2 bases and 4 bases, with 9 bases remaining between them. Germline CDR1 is LNHDA and CDR2 is SQIVND (reference sequence). CDR3 length: 14 residues. In DNA form, the CDR3 reads TGTGCCAGTAGTATAAGCGGGGGTAATCAGCCCCAGCATTTT. Its translation is CASSISGGNQPQHF.

The gene calls are TRBV12-3 or TRBV12-4 and TRBJ1-5; no clear D gene. CDR3 size: 13 residues. V was cut by 3 bases and J by 7 bases, with 10 bases left in between. CDR3 region: CASSFSGEQPQHF. In DNA form, the CDR3 reads TGTGCCAGCAGTTTCTCCGGGGAACAGCCCCAGCATTTT.

The J gene is TRBJ1-2, the V gene TRBV5-6; a weak D match, TRBD1 (5 bases). This CDR3 contains 13 residues. Germline-derived CDR1 and CDR2 are SGHDT and YYEEEE. V lost 0 bases and J lost 8, with 11 bases in between. CDR3 in DNA: TGTGCCAGCAGCTTGGAAGGGGCGCCGGGCTACACCTTC. Translating gives CASSLEGAPGYTF.

The chain links TRBV5-6 to TRBJ1-2; TRBD1 matches 8 bases. CDR1 and CDR2 (germline): SGHDT, YYEEEE. There are 16 residues in the CDR3. The ends lost 4 bases at V and 4 bases at J; junction bases unmatched: 12. The CDR3 nucleotides read TGTGCCAGCAGCCAATGGGTTGCGGGACAGGTCTATGGCTACACCTTC. Its translation is CASSQWVAGQVYGYTF.

The rearrangement links TRBV6-1 to TRBJ2-3; D perhaps matches TRBD2 (6 bases). The length of the CDR3 is 14 residues. The V end was cut by 0 bases, the J end by 3 bases, with 7 bases between. The germline V gene has CDR1 MNHNS and CDR2 SASEGT. DNA of the CDR3: TGTGCCAGCAGTGAAGCGGGGAGGACAGATACGCAGTATTTT. Translation gives CASSEAGRTDTQYF.

The chain couples TRBV28 to TRBJ1-6; 9 bases match TRBD1. With V trimmed by 5 bases and J by 11 bases, 13 bases remained unmatched. Germline loops: CDR1 MDHEN, CDR2 SYDVKM. This CDR3 contains 16 residues. CDR3 bases: TGTGCCAGCAGTGAAATACTACAGGGGGCGGCTCCACCCCTCCACTTT. It yields the protein CASSEILQGAAPPLHF.

The chain has TRBV10-2 and TRBJ1-4; 7 positions agree with TRBD1. The ends lost 6 bases at V and 0 bases at J; junction bases unmatched: 4. Germline CDR1 WSHSY, CDR2 SAAADI. The CDR3 has 15 amino acids. CDR3 region: CASRETGATNEKLFF. The CDR3 coding sequence is TGCGCCAGCAGAGAAACAGGGGCAACTAATGAAAAACTGTTTTTT.

This clone was detected a few times. The chain carries TRBV7-2 and TRBJ2-1; 7 bases fit TRBD2. This CDR3 contains 16 residues. The germline CDR1 and CDR2 sequences are SGHTA and FQGNSA. The J segment lost 4 bases and the V segment lost 3 bases, leaving 9 bases of the junction unmatched. CDR3 nucleotide sequence: TGTGCCAGCAGCTTCTTGGGTAGCGGGCGTTACAATGAGCAGTTCTTC. Translated, it gives CASSFLGSGRYNEQFF.

This chain connects TRBV4-2 to TRBJ2-6; TRBD1 might be the D (5 bases). Germline loops: CDR1 LGHNA, CDR2 YNFKEQ. The CDR3 covers 18 residues. The V end was cut by 0 bases, the J end by 0 bases, with 12 bases between. Written as DNA, the CDR3 is TGTGCCAGCAGCCAAGATACAGGAATCGGCTCTGGGGCCAACGTCCTGACTTTC. Translating it yields CASSQDTGIGSGANVLTF.

V is TRBV6-5 and J is TRBJ1-5, with 7 nucleotides matching TRBD1. The CDR3 is 13 residues long. V lost 4 bases to trimming and J lost 6 bases; unmatched junction nucleotides: 3. Germline V gene lookup returns CDR1 MNHEY and CDR2 SVGAGI. The DNA for the CDR3 is TGTGCCAGCAGTTCCCCAGGGGGTCAGCCCCAGCATTTT. It is translated as CASSSPGGQPQHF.

The V and J genes are TRBV6-5 and TRBJ2-3; TRBD1 might be the D (5 bases). Looked up from germline, CDR1 is MNHEY and CDR2 is SVGAGI. Trimming stripped 4 bases from V and 3 bases from J, with 17 bases between. CDR3 size: 16 residues. Here the CDR3 DNA reads TGTGCCAGCAGTTTCGGTGGCGTGGGGCGAACAGATACGCAGTATTTT. Amino acid sequence: CASSFGGVGRTDTQYF.

The rearrangement joins TRBV12-5 to TRBJ1-2; D not certain. This CDR3 has 13 residues. V dropped 4 bases and J dropped 8 bases, with 14 bases sitting between them. The germline V gene encodes CDR1 LGHNT and CDR2 FRNRAP. As DNA, the CDR3 is TGTGCTAGTGGTTCCTCGGGTTATTACGGCTACACCTTC. Residues: CASGSSGYYGYTF.

This clone has only a few counts. This sequence joins TRBV28 and TRBJ2-7; 9 bases are a match to TRBD2. V was pared by 0 bases and J by 0 bases, with 3 bases of the junction left unmatched. Per the germline V gene, CDR1 is MDHEN and CDR2 is SYDVKM. There are 16 residues in the CDR3. DNA of the CDR3: TGTGCCAGCAGTTTATGGGCTAGCGGGGACTCCTACGAGCAGTACTTC. Translating it yields CASSLWASGDSYEQYF. The full variable domain, rest sourced from reference TRBV28 and TRBJ2-7, is DVKVTQSSRYLVKRTGEKVFLECVQDMDHENMFWYRQDPGLGLRLIYFSYDVKMKEKGDIPEGYSVSREKKERFSLILESASTNQTSMYLCASSLWASGDSYEQYFGPGTRLTVT.

The chain carries TRBV4-2 and TRBJ2-7; 8 positions agree with TRBD1. Germline V CDR1 and CDR2: LGHNA, YNFKEQ. The CDR3 runs to 15 residues. V shed 4 bases and J 5 bases; nucleotides not matched to a gene: 10. CDR3 sequence reads: CASSLAGTGVHEQYF. In nucleotides, the CDR3 is TGTGCCAGCAGCCTAGCCGGGACAGGCGTCCACGAGCAGTACTTC.

This rearrangement joins TRBV7-2 to TRBJ2-3; 9 positions agree with TRBD2. The CDR3 runs 15 residues. After removal of 2 bases from V and 3 bases from J, the junction contained 3 bases not matched to a gene. The V gene's germline CDR1 is SGHTA and CDR2 FQGNSA. The CDR3 nucleotides are TGTGCCAGCAGCTTACTGGGACTAGCAACAGATACGCAGTATTTT. The encoded protein is CASSLLGLATDTQYF. Full variable domain (missing parts from reference TRBV7-2 and TRBJ2-3): GAGVSQSPSNKVTEKGKDVELRCDPISGHTALYWYRQSLGQGLEFLIYFQGNSAPDKSGLPSDRFSAERTGGSVSTLTIQRTQQEDSAVYLCASSLLGLATDTQYFGPGTRLTVL.

The chain recombines TRBV30 with TRBJ1-5, with 7 bases identical to TRBD1. This CDR3 region has 14 residues. The V gene's germline CDR1 is GTSNPN and CDR2 SVGIG (reference sequence). J lost 7 bases, V lost 1 base, and 7 bases had no gene match. The CDR3 region is CAWSGGGEEQPQHF. In DNA, the CDR3 is TGTGCCTGGAGTGGAGGGGGCGAGGAGCAGCCCCAGCATTTT.

This clone has just a few counts. This chain joins TRBV24-1 and TRBJ2-1; 13 nucleotides agree with TRBD2. J lost 4 bases, V lost 3 bases, and 5 bases had no gene match. This CDR3 is 17 amino acids long. Germline-derived CDR1 and CDR2 are KGHDR and SFDVKD. The chain's CDR3 is CATSDAGLAGRYNEQFF. The CDR3 DNA follows: TGTGCCACCAGTGATGCGGGACTAGCGGGAAGGTACAATGAGCAGTTCTTC.